These 2 T cell receptor beta chains came from one sample sequenced in a study of control samples from healthy donors and cancer patients. Profiled with immunoSEQ multiplex PCR; TCRdb holds only in-frame clones, not every one. The sample has 150,000 to 200,000 clones, nearly 90% seen once. The sequenced sample consisted of blood. Source of these receptors: a woman in her forties or fifties in good health.

This clone has a handful of counts. The CDR3 DNA sequence: TGTGCCAGCAGCCGGCAGGGGGCGGGGACCGGGGAGCTGTTTTTT. It codes for CASSRQGAGTGELFF. J is TRBJ2-2 and V is TRBV7-3; 8 bases match TRBD1. Germline CDR1 SGHTA, CDR2 FQGTGA. Losses at the gene ends were 5 bases for V and 5 bases for J; bases not matched to a gene: 7. The CDR3 is 15 amino acids.

This chain links TRBV6-5 with TRBJ2-7; TRBD1 aligns across 7 bases. After removal of 5 bases from V and 7 bases from J, the junction contained 5 bases not matched to a gene. The germline V gene has CDR1 MNHEY and CDR2 SVGAGI. The CDR3 is 12 amino acids. This chain's CDR3 is CASSTGVREQYF. In DNA, the CDR3 is TGTGCCAGCAGTACAGGGGTGAGGGAGCAGTACTTC.